These 10 T cell receptor beta chains originate from one sample sequenced in a study of cytomegalovirus exposure and HLA in healthy donors. Vbeta (60) and Jbeta (13) primers were used in the PCR. Clones were sequenced by immunoSEQ multiplex PCR, and TCRdb holds only the in-frame ones, with some missing. The table lists 150,000 or so clones. The sample taken for sequencing was PBMCs. These receptors all come from a woman aged 45-60 years in good health and CMV-seronegative.

Points on this clone: An end of the junction does not agree with germline; a read error may underlie this. The chain is built from TRBV7-7 and TRBJ2-5; possible D gene TRBD2, 6 bases. The CDR3 sequence is 14 residues long. Germline loops: CDR1 SSHAT, CDR2 FNYEAQ (reference sequence). The CDR3 here is CASSLAGGQETQYF. CDR3 coding DNA: TGTGCTAGCAGCTTAGCCGGGGGCCAAGAGACCCAGTACTTC.

The gene calls are TRBV18 and TRBJ2-3; 9 nucleotides line up with TRBD2. From germline, CDR1 is KGHSH and CDR2 LQKENI. V gave up 4 bases and J gave up 2 bases; unmatched junction bases: 1. The CDR3 is 14 residues long. The CDR3 coding sequence is TGTGCCAGCTCACTAGCGGGAGACACAGATACGCAGTATTTT. This gives the protein CASSLAGDTDTQYF.

This chain joins TRBV30 and TRBJ1-4, with D perhaps matching TRBD1 (6 bases). V shed 2 bases and J shed 8 bases, with 15 bases lying between them. There are 14 residues in the CDR3. CDR1 is GTSNPN and CDR2 is SVGIG in the germline V gene (reference sequence). The CDR3 reads CAWSLVQGVEKLFF. CDR3 sequence (DNA): TGTGCCTGGAGTCTGGTACAGGGAGTAGAAAAACTGTTTTTT.

As to this clone: Compared with germline, one end of the junction differs, possibly owing to a read error. The chain recombines TRBV6-1 with TRBJ1-2; 8 nucleotides match TRBD1. Germline values: CDR1 MNHNS, CDR2 SASEGT. The CDR3 has 12 residues. This chain's CDR3 is CASSEAGQGPPF. The CDR3 coding sequence is TGTGCCAGCAGTGAAGCCGGACAGGGCCCACCCTTC.

CDR3 DNA: TGTGCCAGACAAAGCGGGAGGATCCACGAGCAGTACTTC. Translation gives CARQSGRIHEQYF. This chain connects TRBV6-4 to TRBJ2-7, with TRBD2 matching over 9 bases. Trimming removed 9 bases from V and 5 bases from J; junction bases left unmatched: 8. The CDR3 has 13 residues. CDR1 MRHNA and CDR2 SNTAGT come from the germline V gene.

The chain uses TRBV6-1 and TRBJ1-2; 8 nucleotides match TRBD1. V was pared by 7 bases and J by 1 base, with 5 bases of the junction left unmatched. The CDR3 spans 14 residues. Germline assignment: CDR1 MNHNS and CDR2 SASEGT. CDR3 nucleotides: TGTGCCAGCAATACACAGGGGGTTAACTATGGCTACACCTTC. This encodes CASNTQGVNYGYTF.

The chain carries TRBV4-3 and TRBJ2-3; 7 positions agree with TRBD1. The CDR3 consists of 16 residues. V was clipped by 0 bases and J by 4 bases; unmatched bases: 7. Germline CDR1 is LGHNA and CDR2 is YSLEER. The CDR3 DNA sequence: TGCGCCAGCAGCCAAGAATGGAGACAGGGCTCAGATACGCAGTATTTT. Amino acid sequence: CASSQEWRQGSDTQYF.

The gene calls are TRBV30 and TRBJ2-5; perhaps TRBD1 as D (6 bases). The CDR3 sequence is 13 residues long. Deletions cut 4 bases from V and 5 bases from J, with 14 bases between. Germline V gives CDR1 GTSNPN, CDR2 SVGIG (reference sequence). The CDR3 coding sequence is TGTGCCTGGAATCCGACAGGATGGGAGACCCAGTACTTC. This translates into CAWNPTGWETQYF.

CDR3 loop: CASLGTVNTEAFF. CDR3 DNA sequence: TGTGCCAGCTTAGGGACAGTGAACACTGAAGCTTTCTTT. The chain recombines TRBV6-5 with TRBJ1-1; 7 nucleotides match TRBD1. The junction had 3 bases not matched to a gene; V was cut back by 8 bases and J by 0 bases. The CDR3 is made up of 13 amino acids. Germline V lookup: CDR1 MNHEY, CDR2 SVGAGI.

This rearrangement joins TRBV28 to TRBJ1-5, with D uncertain. The CDR3 is 11 amino acids. Trimming stripped 6 bases from V and 6 bases from J, with 6 bases between. The germline V gene encodes CDR1 MDHEN and CDR2 SYDVKM. This chain's CDR3 is CASSLGQPQHF. CDR3 in DNA: TGTGCCAGCAGCCTAGGTCAGCCCCAGCATTTT.